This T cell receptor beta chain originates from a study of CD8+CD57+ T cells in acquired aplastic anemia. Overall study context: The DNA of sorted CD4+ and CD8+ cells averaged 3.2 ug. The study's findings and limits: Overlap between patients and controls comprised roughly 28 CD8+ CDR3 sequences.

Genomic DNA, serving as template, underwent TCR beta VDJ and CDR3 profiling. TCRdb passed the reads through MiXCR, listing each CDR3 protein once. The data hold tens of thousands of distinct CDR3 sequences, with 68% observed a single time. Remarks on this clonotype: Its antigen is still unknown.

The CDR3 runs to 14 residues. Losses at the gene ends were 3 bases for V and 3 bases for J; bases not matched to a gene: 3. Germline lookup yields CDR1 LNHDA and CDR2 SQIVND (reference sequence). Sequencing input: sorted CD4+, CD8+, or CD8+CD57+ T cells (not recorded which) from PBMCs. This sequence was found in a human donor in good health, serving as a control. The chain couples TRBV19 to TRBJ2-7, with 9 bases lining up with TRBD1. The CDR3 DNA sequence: TGTGCCAGTAGTATGACAGGGGGAAGCTACGAGCAGTACTTC. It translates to CASSMTGGSYEQYF.